Shown below are 9 T cell receptor beta chains from a single sample sequenced in a study of shared T cell receptors in the human thymus. Using immunoSEQ multiplex PCR, the repertoire was profiled, and TCRdb retains in-frame clones only, with some absent. The profile shows a few hundred thousand clones, approximately 95% of them singletons. The sample consisted of thymocytes. These receptors all stem from a human donor.

The rearrangement joins TRBV7-6 to TRBJ2-3, with a weak D call TRBD1 (5 bases). V lost 7 bases to trimming and J lost 1 base, with 18 bases between them. The length of the CDR3 is 16 residues. Germline V CDR1 and CDR2: SGHVS, FNYEAQ. The DNA of the CDR3 is TGTGCCAGCAACTCCAGGGCGTTGCGAGGCACAGATACGCAGTATTTT. Protein sequence: CASNSRALRGTDTQYF.

The rearrangement links TRBV2 to TRBJ1-5; 11 bases fit TRBD1. The length of the CDR3 is 18 residues. Germline assignment: CDR1 SNHLY and CDR2 FYNNEI. Trimming at V came to 7 bases and at J to 0 bases, leaving 11 bases not matched to a gene. Written as DNA, the CDR3 is TGTGCCAGCAATATGGGGGACAGGGGGACCCATAGCAATCAGCCCCAGCATTTT. Protein product: CASNMGDRGTHSNQPQHF.

V gene TRBV6-5 combines with J gene TRBJ2-7; D tentatively fits TRBD1 or TRBD2 (5 bases each). The V and J ends lost 5 bases and 2 bases respectively, with 10 bases between them. In germline, CDR1 is MNHEY, CDR2 SVGAGI. This CDR3 is built from 13 residues. Here the CDR3 DNA reads TGTGCCAGCAGTCCCCGGGGCCCCTACGAGCAGTACTTC. It codes for CASSPRGPYEQYF.

The count of this clone is one. J is TRBJ1-2 and V is TRBV5-4; 8 positions match TRBD1. Looked up from germline, CDR1 is SGHNT and CDR2 is YYREEE (reference sequence). CDR3 length equals 14 residues. V lost 0 bases and J lost 7; bases outside the gene matches: 5. This CDR3 is CASSLDRGTGGYTF. In DNA, the CDR3 is TGTGCCAGCAGCTTGGACAGGGGGACGGGTGGCTACACCTTC.

The genes are TRBV7-9 and TRBJ2-1; TRBD2 aligns across 8 bases. This CDR3 has 16 amino acids. Unmatched junction bases numbered 12, after V lost 2 bases and J lost 9 bases. Germline V gene sequence: CDR1 SEHNR, CDR2 FQNEAQ (reference sequence). CDR3 DNA: TGTGCCAGCAGCTTACGGCGGGAGGTCAATTCGGGTGAGCAGTTCTTC. Protein: CASSLRREVNSGEQFF.

The chain carries TRBV27 and TRBJ1-5, with a weak D call TRBD1 (6 bases). The CDR3 covers 16 residues. Germline V gene sequence: CDR1 MNHEY, CDR2 SMNVEV (reference sequence). V was pared by 6 bases and J by 0 bases, with 15 bases between. In DNA form, the CDR3 reads TGTGCCAGCAGAACAGGGAAGGGGGATAGCAATCAGCCCCAGCATTTT. Translation: CASRTGKGDSNQPQHF.

The V gene is TRBV29-1, the J gene TRBJ2-1; possible D gene TRBD2, 6 bases. Germline V gene lookup returns CDR1 SQVTM and CDR2 ANQGSEA. This CDR3 has 13 amino acids. Trimming left V 3 bases short and J 2 bases short, with 8 bases between. Written as DNA, the CDR3 is TGCAGCGTTGACAGGGAGGCCTACAATGAGCAGTTCTTC. It translates to CSVDREAYNEQFF.

The chain is built from TRBV6-5 and TRBJ2-1; 8 bases map to TRBD2. CDR1 is MNHEY, CDR2 SVGAGI, per germline. The ends lost 5 bases at V and 3 bases at J; junction bases unmatched: 6. The CDR3 covers 15 residues. The CDR3 is CASSTPGGNYNEQFF. Written as DNA, the CDR3 is TGTGCCAGCAGTACGCCGGGGGGGAACTACAATGAGCAGTTCTTC.

J is TRBJ2-1 and V is TRBV11-2; a possible D gene is TRBD2 (6 bases). V shed 6 bases and J shed 3 bases, with 15 bases lying between them. The CDR3 length is 15 residues. CDR1 is SGHAT, CDR2 FQNNGV, per germline. This CDR3 is CASRPPGVFYNEQFF. CDR3 DNA sequence: TGTGCCAGCAGGCCCCCGGGGGTTTTCTACAATGAGCAGTTCTTC.